This T cell receptor (beta chain) was sequenced in a study of blood T cells in healthy people across ages. Study conclusions and caveats: No conclusive comparison of naive versus antigen-experienced cells was possible with unsorted PBMCs. Naive T cell percentage by flow cytometry tracked strongly with beta diversity.

Turning to this clonotype: Its matching antigen is unknown.

Trimming stripped 10 bases from V and 2 bases from J, with 12 bases between. The CDR3 covers 12 residues. Per the germline V gene, CDR1 is ENHRY and CDR2 is SYGVKD. Sample donors were healthy Caucasian individuals that came from Russia, aged 6 to 90. PCR was performed a second time for roughly 7 to 11 cycles using a sample-barcoded 5' primer and a J-beta primer mix. TCRdb re-derived calls from the 5' RACE reads in MiXCR, one entry per CDR3 protein. There are hundreds of thousands of distinct CDR3 sequences in the sample; about 24% occur only once, and less than 9% lies in the top ten. Another study also made use of these data, one on T cells of mothers and their children.

The source material was blood. The clonotype comes from a boy aged 5-17 years in good health. V and J are TRBV10-3 and TRBJ2-7; D gene ambiguous. DNA for the CDR3: TGTGCCACACGGGTTCGGGCCTACGAGCAGTACTTC. Its protein product is CATRVRAYEQYF.